These 19 T cell receptor beta chains originate from one sample sequenced in a study of blood T cell repertoires in COVID-19. The repertoire was sequenced with immunoSEQ multiplex PCR; TCRdb's copy has only in-frame clones and lacks some. The repertoire consists of about 240,000 clones, with around 89% occurring once and the leading ten covering over 4%. Sequencing input: PBMCs or T cells enriched from blood (not recorded which). The receptors derive from a woman in her twenties or thirties who had recovered from COVID-19.

The chain combines TRBV4-1 with TRBJ1-1, with D maybe TRBD1 (6 bases). Trimming pared 3 bases from V and 4 bases from J, leaving 9 bases between. This CDR3 region has 13 residues. Germline CDR1 reads MGHRA; CDR2 reads YSYEKL. CDR3 in amino acids: CASSHLQGTEAFF. As DNA, the CDR3 is TGCGCCAGCAGCCACTTACAGGGCACTGAAGCTTTCTTT.

This rearrangement joins TRBV11-2 to TRBJ2-5; TRBD1 agrees at 11 bases. Germline CDR1 SGHAT, CDR2 FQNNGV. This CDR3 region has 18 residues. After removal of 5 bases from V and 1 base from J, the junction contained 12 bases not matched to a gene. The CDR3: CASSIGTGGLGGQETQYF. As DNA, the CDR3 is TGTGCCAGCAGCATCGGGACAGGGGGACTAGGGGGCCAAGAGACCCAGTACTTC.

V is TRBV30 and J is TRBJ1-1; D not resolved. The CDR3 covers 16 residues. The germline V and J ends were trimmed by 0 bases and 1 base, with 15 bases remaining between them. Germline V gene lookup returns CDR1 GTSNPN and CDR2 SVGIG (reference sequence). DNA of the CDR3: TGTGCCTGGAGTGTACTTCGGAGGGAGCCGAACACTGAAGCTTTCTTT. This encodes CAWSVLRREPNTEAFF.

This clone was found a few times. The CDR3 protein is CASSRGQSQETQYF. The CDR3 DNA follows: TGTGCCAGCTCACGGGGACAGTCTCAAGAGACCCAGTACTTC. The J gene is TRBJ2-5, the V gene TRBV18; 7 nucleotides match TRBD1. This CDR3 contains 14 residues. Germline CDR1 reads KGHSH; CDR2 reads LQKENI. The trim removed 4 bases at V and 2 bases at J, leaving 4 bases unmatched.

This clone has only one observation. V and J are TRBV4-2 and TRBJ2-7; 9 nucleotides match TRBD1. From germline, CDR1 is LGHNA and CDR2 YNFKEQ. This CDR3 is 15 amino acids long. With 0 bases clipped from V and 9 bases from J, the junction kept 9 bases outside the gene matches. The CDR3 coding sequence is TGTGCCAGCAGCCAAGATGGGTCACAGGGGGCTCCGCAGTACTTC. Its protein is CASSQDGSQGAPQYF.

The rearrangement links TRBV4-3 to TRBJ1-3; D remains unclear. This CDR3 comprises 15 residues. CDR1 and CDR2 from the germline V gene are LGHNA and YSLEER. Trimming pared 0 bases from V and 3 bases from J, leaving 9 bases between. The CDR3 DNA reads as TGCGCCAGCAGCCAAGATCTAATTGGTGGAAACACCATATATTTT. Its protein product is CASSQDLIGGNTIYF.

The rearrangement links TRBV4-3 to TRBJ2-5, with D possibly TRBD2 on 6 matching bases. There are 17 residues in the CDR3. Germline values: CDR1 LGHNA, CDR2 YSLEER. V was shortened by 2 bases and J by 2 bases, with 18 bases between the two germline ends. The CDR3 protein is CASSQMAGSGRQETQYF. CDR3 DNA: TGCGCCAGCAGCCAAATGGCGGGTAGCGGTAGGCAAGAGACCCAGTACTTC.

The chain combines TRBV6-2 or TRBV6-3 with TRBJ2-2; D is unclear. With 3 bases removed from V and 2 bases from J, the gap between germline ends came to 16 bases. Germline V gene lookup returns CDR1 MNHEY and CDR2 SVGEGT. The CDR3 runs 17 residues. The CDR3 here is CASSYVYYVFNTGELFF. DNA of the CDR3: TGTGCCAGCAGTTATGTATACTACGTGTTTAACACCGGGGAGCTGTTTTTT.

V is TRBV5-1 and J is TRBJ1-3, with unresolved D. Germline V gene data show CDR1 as SGHRS and CDR2 as YFSETQ. This CDR3 comprises 13 residues. V was trimmed by 0 bases and J by 2 bases, leaving 3 bases between them. The CDR3 loop reads CASSLDTGNTIYF. As DNA, the CDR3 is TGCGCCAGCAGCTTGGACACTGGAAACACCATATATTTT.

This chain connects TRBV28 to TRBJ2-1; D perhaps matches TRBD2 (6 bases). This CDR3 comprises 13 residues. The V end lost 2 bases, the J end lost 15 bases, and 17 bases lay between the germline ends. Per germline, CDR1 MDHEN and CDR2 SYDVKM. This chain's CDR3 is CASSLGGALRRFF. In DNA, the CDR3 is TGTGCCAGCAGTTTAGGAGGGGCCCTCCGGAGGTTCTTC.

CDR3 sequence reads: CASSLIPGGRGPQHF. In nucleotides, the CDR3 is TGTGCCAGCAGCTTAATTCCGGGGGGGAGGGGGCCCCAGCATTTT. This rearrangement joins TRBV7-2 to TRBJ1-5; weak D call: TRBD1 (5 bases). Germline V gene lookup returns CDR1 SGHTA and CDR2 FQGNSA. The CDR3 is 15 amino acids. Deletions cut 2 bases from V and 9 bases from J, with 17 bases between.

The rearrangement uses TRBV19 and TRBJ1-5, with D perhaps TRBD1 (6 bases). Germline lookup yields CDR1 LNHDA and CDR2 SQIVND (reference sequence). Trimming pared 2 bases from V and 0 bases from J, leaving 8 bases between. This CDR3 is built from 15 residues. The CDR3: CASSIQGISNQPQHF. The CDR3 DNA follows: TGTGCCAGTAGTATACAGGGGATTAGCAATCAGCCCCAGCATTTT. Full variable domain (outside the CDR3, taken from reference TRBV19 and TRBJ1-5): DGGITQSPKYLFRKEGQNVTLSCEQNLNHDAMYWYRQDPGQGLRLIYYSQIVNDFQKGDIAEGYSVSREKKESFPLTVTSAQKNPTAFYLCASSIQGISNQPQHFGDGTRLSIL.

The rearrangement links TRBV5-1 to TRBJ1-3; D uncertain. The germline V gene has CDR1 SGHRS and CDR2 YFSETQ. V was pared by 0 bases and J by 4 bases, with 11 bases between. The CDR3 extends over 15 amino acids. Here the CDR3 reads CASSLDSPTGNTIYF. CDR3 sequence (DNA): TGCGCCAGCAGCTTGGACAGCCCTACGGGAAACACCATATATTTT.

This chain links TRBV11-1 with TRBJ2-5; D may be TRBD2 (6 bases). The CDR3 is made up of 13 amino acids. Trimming pared 5 bases from V and 1 base from J, leaving 8 bases between. Germline CDR1 and CDR2: SGHAT and FQDESV (reference sequence). The DNA of the CDR3 is TGTGCCAGCAGCCGGGACTTCCAAGAGACCCAGTACTTC. This translates into CASSRDFQETQYF.

The chain recombines TRBV10-3 with TRBJ2-1, with 11 nucleotides matching TRBD1. Germline loops: CDR1 ENHRY, CDR2 SYGVKD. V shed 10 bases, J shed 7 bases, and the junction held 12 bases outside the gene matches. The CDR3 has 15 amino acids. Written as DNA, the CDR3 is TGTGCCACCGGGTTCGGACAGGGGGCGAGGAATGAGCAGTTCTTC. Translating it yields CATGFGQGARNEQFF.

The rearrangement joins TRBV5-4 to TRBJ2-2, with D possibly TRBD1 on 5 matching bases. The CDR3 covers 13 residues. Germline V CDR1 and CDR2: SGHNT, YYREEE (reference sequence). Trimming removed 5 bases from V and 6 bases from J, with 11 bases in between. Here the CDR3 DNA reads TGTGCCAGCAGACTCAGGGATTCCGGGGAGCTGTTTTTT. Its translation is CASRLRDSGELFF.

This chain joins TRBV6-4 and TRBJ1-2; tentative D call: TRBD1 (5 bases). CDR1 is MRHNA, CDR2 SNTAGT, per germline. This CDR3 contains 13 residues. The V and J ends lost 8 bases and 7 bases respectively, with 17 bases between them. CDR3 loop: CASQGENGRGYTF. The CDR3 coding sequence is TGTGCCAGCCAAGGGGAAAATGGTCGTGGCTACACCTTC.

V and J are TRBV5-1 and TRBJ1-2, with TRBD1 matching 9 bases. Per the germline V gene, CDR1 is SGHRS and CDR2 is YFSETQ. This CDR3 is 18 amino acids long. The ends lost 2 bases at V and 0 bases at J; junction bases unmatched: 11. The CDR3 bases are TGCGCCAGCAGCTTAAGGAGTACAGGGGGCATTACTAACTATGGCTACACCTTC. It encodes CASSLRSTGGITNYGYTF.

The sample holds one count of this clone. The rearrangement uses TRBV27 and TRBJ2-3, with D possibly being TRBD1 (6 bases). The ends were cut back, 4 bases at V and 6 bases at J, with 8 bases in the middle. CDR1 is MNHEY and CDR2 is SMNVEV in the germline V gene (reference sequence). The CDR3 sequence is 12 residues long. The CDR3 is CASSSQGDTQYF. In DNA form, the CDR3 reads TGTGCCAGCAGTTCCCAGGGGGATACGCAGTATTTT.